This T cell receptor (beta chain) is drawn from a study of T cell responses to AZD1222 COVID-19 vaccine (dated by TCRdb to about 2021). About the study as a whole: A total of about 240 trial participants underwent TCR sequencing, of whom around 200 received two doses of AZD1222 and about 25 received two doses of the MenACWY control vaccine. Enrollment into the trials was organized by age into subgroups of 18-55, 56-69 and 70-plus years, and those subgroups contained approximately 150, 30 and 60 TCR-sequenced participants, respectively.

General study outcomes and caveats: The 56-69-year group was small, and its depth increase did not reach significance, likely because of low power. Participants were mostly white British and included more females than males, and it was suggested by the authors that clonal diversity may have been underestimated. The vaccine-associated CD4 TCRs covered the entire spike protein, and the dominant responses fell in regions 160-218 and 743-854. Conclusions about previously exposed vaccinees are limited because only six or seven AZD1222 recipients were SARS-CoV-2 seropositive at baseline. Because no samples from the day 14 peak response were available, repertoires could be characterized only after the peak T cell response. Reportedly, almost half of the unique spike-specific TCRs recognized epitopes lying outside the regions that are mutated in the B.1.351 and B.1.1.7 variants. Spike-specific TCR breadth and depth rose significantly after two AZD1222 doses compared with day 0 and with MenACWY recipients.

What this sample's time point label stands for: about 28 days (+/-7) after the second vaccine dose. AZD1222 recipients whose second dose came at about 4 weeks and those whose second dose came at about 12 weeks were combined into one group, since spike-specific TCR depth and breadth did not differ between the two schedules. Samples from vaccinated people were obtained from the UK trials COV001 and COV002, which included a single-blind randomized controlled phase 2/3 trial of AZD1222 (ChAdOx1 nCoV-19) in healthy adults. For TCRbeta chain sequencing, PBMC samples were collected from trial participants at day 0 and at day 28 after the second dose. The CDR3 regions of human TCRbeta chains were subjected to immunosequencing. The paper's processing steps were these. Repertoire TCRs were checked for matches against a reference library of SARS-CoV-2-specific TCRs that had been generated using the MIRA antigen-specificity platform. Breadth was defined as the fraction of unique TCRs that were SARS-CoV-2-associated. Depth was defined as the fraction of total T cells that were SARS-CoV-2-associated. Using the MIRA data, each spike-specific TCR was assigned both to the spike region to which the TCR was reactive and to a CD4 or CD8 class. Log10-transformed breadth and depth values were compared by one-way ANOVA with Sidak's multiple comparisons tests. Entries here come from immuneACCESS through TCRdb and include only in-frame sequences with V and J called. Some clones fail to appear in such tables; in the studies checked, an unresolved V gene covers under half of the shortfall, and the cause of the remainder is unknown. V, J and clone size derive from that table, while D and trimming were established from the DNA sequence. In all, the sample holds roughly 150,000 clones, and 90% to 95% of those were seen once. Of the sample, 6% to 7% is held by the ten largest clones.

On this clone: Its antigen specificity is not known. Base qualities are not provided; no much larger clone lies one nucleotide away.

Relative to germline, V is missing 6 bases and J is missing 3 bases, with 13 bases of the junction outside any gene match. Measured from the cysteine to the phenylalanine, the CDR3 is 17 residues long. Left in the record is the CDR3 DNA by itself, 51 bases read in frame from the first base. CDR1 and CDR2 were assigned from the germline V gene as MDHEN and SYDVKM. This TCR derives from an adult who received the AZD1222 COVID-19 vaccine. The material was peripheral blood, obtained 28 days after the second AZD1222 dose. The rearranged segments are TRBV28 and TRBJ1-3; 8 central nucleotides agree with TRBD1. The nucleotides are TGTGCCAGCAGAGGCTCATCAGGGGGCGCTTATGGAAACACCATATATTTT. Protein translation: CASRGSSGGAYGNTIYF.